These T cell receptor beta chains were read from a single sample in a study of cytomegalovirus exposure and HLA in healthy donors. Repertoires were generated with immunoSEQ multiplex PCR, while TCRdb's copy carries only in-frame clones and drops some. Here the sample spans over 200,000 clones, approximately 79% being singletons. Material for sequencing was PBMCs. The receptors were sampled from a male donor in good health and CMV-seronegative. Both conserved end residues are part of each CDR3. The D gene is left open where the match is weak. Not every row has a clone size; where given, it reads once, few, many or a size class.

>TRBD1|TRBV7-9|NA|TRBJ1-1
TGTGCCAGCAGCTTCCCGACAGGGGTCGGCACTGAAGCTTTCTTT
CASSFPTGVGTEAFF
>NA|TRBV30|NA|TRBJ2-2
TGTGCCTGGACCTTCCTCAGGACCGGGGAGCTGTTTTTT
CAWTFLRTGELFF
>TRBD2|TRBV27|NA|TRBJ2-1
TGTGCCAGCAGTAAAGGACTAGCGGAGTACAATGAGCAGTTCTTC
CASSKGLAEYNEQFF
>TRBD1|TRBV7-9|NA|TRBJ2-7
TGTGCCAGCAGCGGACAGGTCTACGAGCAGTACTTC
CASSGQVYEQYF
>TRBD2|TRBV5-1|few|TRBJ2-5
TGCGCCAGCAGCTTGGCCGGGACTAGAGGAGAGACCCAGTACTTC
CASSLAGTRGETQYF
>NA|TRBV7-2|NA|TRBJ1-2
TGTGCCAGCAGCTTACGTCTCTATGGCTACACCTTC
CASSLRLYGYTF
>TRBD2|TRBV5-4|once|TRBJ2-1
TGTGCCAGCAGCCTGGTTAGCGGGGGGCCCTACAATGAGCAGTTCTTC
CASSLVSGGPYNEQFF
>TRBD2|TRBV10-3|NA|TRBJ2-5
TGTGCCATCAGTGACTCAGCGGGAGCGGGAGAGACCCAGTACTTC
CAISDSAGAGETQYF
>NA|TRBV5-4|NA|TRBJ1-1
TGTGCCAGCAGCGGGGGCCAGCTTGGAGCTTTCTTT
CASSGGQLGAFF
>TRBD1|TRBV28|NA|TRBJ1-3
TGTGCCAGCAGTCTAGGACAGGGAGACACCATATATTTT
CASSLGQGDTIYF
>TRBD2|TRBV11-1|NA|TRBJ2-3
TGTGCCAGCAGCTTGGTTAGCGGGAGTCAGGATACGCAGTATTTT
CASSLVSGSQDTQYF
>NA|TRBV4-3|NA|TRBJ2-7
TGCGCCAGCAGCCAAGATCTTTACAGGAACTACGAGCAGTACTTC
CASSQDLYRNYEQYF
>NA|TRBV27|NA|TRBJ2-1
TGTGCCAGCAGTTTAGGTCGTCTGCGCTACAATGAGCAGTTCTTC
CASSLGRLRYNEQFF
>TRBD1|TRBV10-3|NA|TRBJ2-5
TGTGCCATCAGGGGACAGCCTGGGGAGACCCAGTACTTC
CAIRGQPGETQYF